These 21 T cell receptor beta chains share one sample of origin, sequenced in a study of CD8 T cells in cerebrospinal fluid in Alzheimer's disease. Following a re-call of the 10x single-cell sequencing reads, TCRdb has one entry per CDR3 protein and lacks DNA. Seen in this sample are just under 1,500 distinct CDR3 sequences; the ten most common clones hold about 5%. Input material: cerebrospinal fluid. The source is a human donor with Alzheimer's disease.

This clonotype is called medium-sized based on its frequency. This chain uses TRBV15 with TRBJ2-7; TCRdb picks TRBD1, but there is no DNA to check that call. The CDR3 totals 15 residues. Germline lookup yields CDR1 LNHNV and CDR2 YYDKDF (reference sequence). The CDR3 spells CATSRVGQGPFEQYF. Variable domain in full (rest from reference TRBV15 and TRBJ2-7): DAMVIQNPRYQVTQFGKPVTLSCSQTLNHNVMYWYQQKSSQAPKLLFHYYDKDFNNEADTPDNFQSRRPNTSFCFLDIRSPGLGDTAMYLCATSRVGQGPFEQYFGPGTRLTVT.

This sequence joins TRBV20-1 and TRBJ1-5; absent DNA, TCRdb's TRBD1 call cannot be checked. The germline CDR1 and CDR2 sequences are DFQATT and SNEGSKA (reference sequence). The CDR3 runs 15 residues. The CDR3 loop reads CSASPGGRSNQPQHF.

This clonotype ranks as medium-sized in terms of frequency. The chain combines TRBV13 with TRBJ2-3; TCRdb's D call, TRBD1, is unchecked because there is no DNA. This CDR3 is built from 17 residues. Germline CDR1 reads PRHDT; CDR2 reads FYEKMQ (reference sequence). This CDR3 reads CASTNRIGYRGQDTQYF. Full variable domain (remainder filled in from reference TRBV13 and TRBJ2-3): AAGVIQSPRHLIKEKRETATLKCYPIPRHDTVYWYQQGPGQDPQFLISFYEKMQSDKGSIPDRFSAQQFSDYHSELNMSSLELGDSALYFCASTNRIGYRGQDTQYFGPGTRLTVL.

Its frequency marks this clonotype as medium-sized. The chain joins TRBV6-1 to TRBJ1-1. CDR1 and CDR2 from the germline V gene are MNHNS and SASEGT. The CDR3 loop spans 13 amino acids. The chain's CDR3 is CASKEGLGAWAFF.

This clonotype ranks as large (0.1 to 1%) in terms of frequency. The J gene is TRBJ1-2, the V gene TRBV29-1; there is no DNA to check the TCRdb D call of TRBD1. This CDR3 has 14 residues. Germline V gene lookup returns CDR1 SQVTM and CDR2 ANQGSEA. The chain's CDR3 is CSVVQGARVDGYTF.

The chain uses TRBV30 and TRBJ1-2. Germline CDR1 is GTSNPN and CDR2 is SVGIG (reference sequence). CDR3 length equals 17 residues. CDR3 residues: CAWSVVWTRDLNYGYTF. Filled out from reference TRBV30 and TRBJ1-2, the complete variable domain reads SQTIHQWPATLVQPVGSPLSLECTVEGTSNPNLYWYRQAAGRGLQLLFYSVGIGQISSEVPQNLSASRPQDRQFILSSKKLLLSDSGFYLCAWSVVWTRDLNYGYTFGSGTRLTVV.

This clonotype ranks as large (0.1 to 1%) in terms of frequency. This rearrangement joins TRBV28 to TRBJ2-5. This CDR3 contains 15 residues. Germline V gene lookup returns CDR1 MDHEN and CDR2 SYDVKM. The CDR3 reads CASSPRLMYQETQYF.

By frequency, this clonotype is large. The chain couples TRBV18 to TRBJ1-2. The CDR3 has 14 residues. CDR1 and CDR2 from the germline V gene are KGHSH and LQKENI. This CDR3 reads CASSPPTESYGYTF.

This clonotype is identified as medium-sized from frequency. This chain's CDR3 is CASSFKDTIYF. V and J are TRBV7-9 and TRBJ1-3. The CDR3 is made up of 11 amino acids. Per germline, CDR1 SEHNR and CDR2 FQNEAQ (reference sequence).

This clonotype is labeled large based on frequency. The chain uses TRBV20-1 and TRBJ2-3; the D call of TRBD2 rests on TCRdb alone, since no DNA is present to check it. This CDR3 contains 13 residues. The V gene's germline CDR1 is DFQATT and CDR2 SNEGSKA (reference sequence). CDR3 protein: CSALSGGADTQYF.

V is TRBV12-3 or TRBV12-4 and J is TRBJ2-1; TCRdb calls TRBD1, which cannot be checked without DNA. This CDR3 comprises 14 residues. CDR3 residues: CASRPQGRENEQFF.

This clonotype is classed as medium-sized by frequency. V and J are TRBV30 and TRBJ2-7; TCRdb outputs TRBD1, but without DNA this stays unchecked. Germline assignment: CDR1 GTSNPN and CDR2 SVGIG (reference sequence). The CDR3 consists of 15 residues. The CDR3 is CAWSARARGSYEQYF.

According to its frequency, this clonotype is medium-sized (0.01 to 0.1%). V is TRBV3-1 and J is TRBJ2-2; absent DNA, TCRdb's TRBD2 call cannot be checked. Looked up from germline, CDR1 is LGHDT and CDR2 is YNNKEL (reference sequence). This CDR3 region has 15 residues. The CDR3 reads CASSPDSGWGGELFF.

In terms of frequency, this clonotype is medium-sized. The rearrangement links TRBV7-3 to TRBJ2-3; the TRBD1 assignment by TCRdb is unverifiable without DNA. Per germline, CDR1 SGHTA and CDR2 FQGTGA. CDR3 length: 13 amino acids. This CDR3 reads CASSFVRTDTQYF.

Considering frequency, this clonotype is medium-sized. The rearrangement uses TRBV11-3 and TRBJ1-1. The germline gives CDR1 SGHNT, CDR2 YENEEA. This CDR3 is built from 15 residues. The CDR3 spells CASSAYDILNTEAFF.

Measured by frequency, this clonotype is medium-sized. The J gene is TRBJ1-1, the V gene TRBV12-2. TRBV12-2 is a documented pseudogene. The CDR3 has 15 residues. CDR3 amino acids: CASRLAAVLNTEAFF.

This clonotype is deemed medium-sized by its frequency. The chain joins TRBV6-1 to TRBJ2-1. The CDR3 totals 14 residues. Germline V gives CDR1 MNHNS, CDR2 SASEGT. The CDR3 region is CASSPKTVYNEQFF.

By frequency, this clonotype registers medium-sized. V gene TRBV12-3 or TRBV12-4 combines with J gene TRBJ2-7. The CDR3 is 13 residues long. This CDR3 is CASSLSRPDEQYF.

The gene calls are TRBV7-6 and TRBJ2-2; the TRBD1 assignment by TCRdb is unverifiable without DNA. This CDR3 region has 15 residues. The germline gives CDR1 SGHVS, CDR2 FNYEAQ. The CDR3 protein is CASSVRTANTGELFF.

This clonotype counts as large by frequency. This chain joins TRBV6-2 or TRBV6-3 and TRBJ2-3; the D gene TCRdb calls, TRBD2, cannot be checked with no DNA. Germline values: CDR1 MNHEY, CDR2 SVGEGT. The CDR3 is made up of 14 amino acids. The CDR3 region is CASSTRGGLDTQYF.

This clonotype is medium-sized (0.01 to 0.1%) by frequency. The rearrangement joins TRBV19 to TRBJ1-1; TCRdb indicates TRBD1, and absent DNA this call remains unverified. The CDR3 is made up of 14 amino acids. In germline, CDR1 is LNHDA, CDR2 SQIVND (reference sequence). CDR3 loop: CASSIEGRGTEAFF.